Presented here are 28 T cell receptor beta chains from one specimen sequenced in a study of cytomegalovirus exposure and HLA in healthy donors (dated by TCRdb to the late 2010s). Library generation was performed with the immunoSEQ multiplex PCR assay. The multiplex PCR relied on a mix of 60 forward primers for TCR Vbeta segments and 13 reverse primers for TCR Jbeta segments. In TCRdb, the immuneACCESS table is reduced to in-frame sequences with V and J assigned. These tables do not hold every clone; where another copy was compared, an unresolved V gene accounts for under half, and the others remain unexplained. This sample comprises 140,000 or so clones, roughly 80% of them detected only once. The ten most abundant clones make up 3.4% of the sample. Specimen: PBMCs. The receptors here all came from a male donor in good health and CMV-seronegative.

This clone was recorded only once. The gene calls are TRBV6-5 and TRBJ1-1; TRBD1 might be the D (6 bases). Deletions cut 7 bases from V and 4 bases from J, with 16 bases between. CDR1 MNHEY and CDR2 SVGAGI come from the germline V gene. The CDR3 has 14 residues. CDR3 in amino acids: CASKRAGAGTEAFF. CDR3 DNA sequence: TGTGCCAGCAAAAGGGCAGGGGCAGGCACTGAAGCTTTCTTT.

This clone was counted a few times. The genes are TRBV4-1 and TRBJ2-4, with 8 bases fitting TRBD2. This CDR3 region has 18 residues. V shed 0 bases and J 0 bases; nucleotides not matched to a gene: 7. In germline, CDR1 is MGHRA, CDR2 YSYEKL. CDR3 nucleotides: TGCGCCAGCAGCCAAGATCCAGCGGGAGTGCTAGCCAAAAACATTCAGTACTTC. This translates into CASSQDPAGVLAKNIQYF.

This rearrangement joins TRBV7-9 to TRBJ2-3, with D unresolved. The CDR3 sequence is 14 residues long. Trimming stripped 5 bases from V and 3 bases from J, with 12 bases between. Germline lookup yields CDR1 SEHNR and CDR2 FQNEAQ (reference sequence). The CDR3 protein is CASSGTWATDTQYF. Written as DNA, the CDR3 is TGTGCCAGCAGCGGCACGTGGGCGACAGATACGCAGTATTTT.

V usage is TRBV7-2 and J usage is TRBJ1-3; no clear D gene. The CDR3 is made up of 16 amino acids. Trimming removed 3 bases at V and 0 bases at J, with 12 bases between. In germline, CDR1 is SGHTA, CDR2 FQGNSA. The CDR3 DNA follows: TGTGCCAGCAGCTTCCAGAGAGGGTCCTCTGGAAACACCATATATTTT. It specifies CASSFQRGSSGNTIYF.

The chain uses TRBV7-2 and TRBJ2-7, with TRBD1 matching over 10 bases. The junction had 10 bases not matched to a gene; V was cut back by 0 bases and J by 2 bases. The V gene's germline CDR1 is SGHTA and CDR2 FQGNSA. The length of the CDR3 is 18 residues. The CDR3 DNA sequence: TGTGCCAGCAGCTTAGCGTCCCACAGGGACAGGGGCCCCTACGAGCAGTACTTC. Amino acid sequence: CASSLASHRDRGPYEQYF.

The chain combines TRBV30 with TRBJ2-1, with 9 bases that match TRBD2. The CDR3 sequence is 13 residues long. Germline V gene sequence: CDR1 GTSNPN, CDR2 SVGIG (reference sequence). V lost 6 bases to trimming and J lost 6 bases; unmatched junction nucleotides: 6. The CDR3 here is CACSSGVFNEQFF. CDR3 nucleotides: TGTGCCTGCTCTAGCGGGGTTTTCAATGAGCAGTTCTTC.

The chain couples TRBV14 to TRBJ1-1; D gene unclear. The CDR3 is 16 amino acids. Germline V lookup: CDR1 SGHDN, CDR2 FVKESK. V was trimmed by 0 bases and J by 3 bases, leaving 14 bases between them. The CDR3 protein is CASSQDRVIWDTEAFF. CDR3 nucleotides: TGTGCCAGCAGCCAAGATCGGGTAATATGGGACACTGAAGCTTTCTTT.

The chain employs TRBV9 and TRBJ1-4; 8 bases map to TRBD1. This CDR3 contains 15 residues. J was trimmed by 5 bases and V by 2 bases; bases with no gene match: 5. CDR1 and CDR2 from the germline V gene are SGDLS and YYNGEE. The CDR3 is CASSVSRDRNEKLFF. CDR3 coding DNA: TGTGCCAGCAGCGTCAGCCGGGACAGGAATGAAAAACTGTTTTTT.

The chain employs TRBV2 and TRBJ1-3, with a tentative D call TRBD1 (5 bases). Trimming shortened V by 2 bases and J by 8 bases, and 10 bases separated the two germline ends. The CDR3 spans 13 residues. Per germline, CDR1 SNHLY and CDR2 FYNNEI. CDR3 nucleotide sequence: TGTGCCAGCAGTGAAACGTGGACATACACCATATATTTT. Its protein is CASSETWTYTIYF. The whole variable domain, filled in from reference TRBV2 and TRBJ1-3, reads EPEVTQTPSHQVTQMGQEVILRCVPISNHLYFYWYRQILGQKVEFLVSFYNNEISEKSEIFDDQFSVERPDGSNFTLKIRSTKLEDSAMYFCASSETWTYTIYFGEGSWLTVV.

The chain carries TRBV5-1 and TRBJ2-2; 11 nucleotides agree with TRBD2. V lost 5 bases, J lost 6 bases, and 12 bases stayed unmatched. The CDR3 loop spans 17 amino acids. CDR1 is SGHRS, CDR2 YFSETQ, per germline. The CDR3 DNA follows: TGCGCCAGCAGAAGAAAGTCTGTAGCGGGAGGGTCCGGGGAGCTGTTTTTT. It yields the protein CASRRKSVAGGSGELFF.

This clone occurred once. This sequence joins TRBV5-6 and TRBJ1-1; TRBD1 matches 9 bases. Germline V lookup: CDR1 SGHDT, CDR2 YYEEEE. The CDR3 is 14 amino acids. With V trimmed by 0 bases and J by 5 bases, 2 bases remained unmatched. Written as DNA, the CDR3 is TGTGCCAGCAGCTTGGACAGGGGGCTTACTGAAGCTTTCTTT. This gives the protein CASSLDRGLTEAFF.

The chain recombines TRBV19 with TRBJ2-7; TRBD2 aligns across 10 bases. This CDR3 is 15 amino acids long. J was trimmed by 4 bases and V by 5 bases; bases with no gene match: 8. Germline V gene lookup returns CDR1 LNHDA and CDR2 SQIVND (reference sequence). The CDR3 is CASSHRTSGGYEQYF. The DNA for the CDR3 is TGTGCCAGTAGTCACCGGACTAGCGGAGGATACGAGCAGTACTTC. Full variable domain (remainder filled in from reference TRBV19 and TRBJ2-7): DGGITQSPKYLFRKEGQNVTLSCEQNLNHDAMYWYRQDPGQGLRLIYYSQIVNDFQKGDIAEGYSVSREKKESFPLTVTSAQKNPTAFYLCASSHRTSGGYEQYFGPGTRLTVT.

The chain is built from TRBV7-9 and TRBJ2-2, with D perhaps TRBD2 (6 bases). The CDR3 extends over 14 amino acids. V lost 0 bases, J lost 9 bases, and 11 bases lay in between. Germline V CDR1 and CDR2: SEHNR, FQNEAQ (reference sequence). The CDR3 nucleotides are TGTGCCAGCAGCTTAGCGGGGAGGAGACGGGAGCTGTTTTTT. Its protein product is CASSLAGRRRELFF. The full variable domain, in which reference TRBV7-9 and TRBJ2-2 provide the parts outside the CDR3, is DTGVSQNPRHKITKRGQNVTFRCDPISEHNRLYWYRQTLGQGPEFLTYFQNEAQLEKSRLLSDRFSAERPKGSFSTLEIQRTEQGDSAMYLCASSLAGRRRELFFGEGSRLTVL.

This clone came up a few times. The chain combines TRBV7-3 with TRBJ2-1; D possibly corresponds to TRBD2 (6 bases). Germline CDR1 is SGHTA and CDR2 is FQGTGA. CDR3 length: 15 residues. Trimming removed 2 bases at V and 4 bases at J, with 12 bases between. CDR3 in DNA: TGTGCCAGCAGCTTATTGGGGGGATCTTACAATGAGCAGTTCTTC. Encoded protein: CASSLLGGSYNEQFF.

V gene TRBV28 combines with J gene TRBJ2-7, with 12 bases that match TRBD2. This CDR3 is 16 amino acids long. The germline V gene has CDR1 MDHEN and CDR2 SYDVKM. V shed 6 bases and J 1 base; nucleotides not matched to a gene: 7. For the CDR3, the DNA is TGTGCCAGCAGAAGGACTAGCGGGGATGCTTCCTACGAGCAGTACTTC. Its translation is CASRRTSGDASYEQYF.

The gene calls are TRBV2 and TRBJ2-5, with D perhaps matching TRBD2 (5 bases). V lost 0 bases and J lost 5, with 16 bases in between. Germline CDR1 is SNHLY and CDR2 is FYNNEI. CDR3 length equals 16 residues. As DNA, the CDR3 is TGTGCCAGCAGTGAAGCGGGAGCAGTACGGTGGGAGACCCAGTACTTC. Translation gives CASSEAGAVRWETQYF.

The rearrangement uses TRBV27 and TRBJ2-7; the D gene is possibly TRBD1 (5 bases). The germline V and J ends were trimmed by 6 bases and 3 bases, with 12 bases remaining between them. Per the germline V gene, CDR1 is MNHEY and CDR2 is SMNVEV (reference sequence). The CDR3 extends over 13 amino acids. The DNA for the CDR3 is TGTGCCAGCAGCCGATTAACAGGCTACGAGCAGTACTTC. It translates to CASSRLTGYEQYF.

This chain links TRBV19 with TRBJ2-3, with D possibly being TRBD1 (5 bases). Trimming took off 6 bases at V and 0 bases at J, with 13 bases between the two ends. The CDR3 has 15 amino acids. Germline lookup yields CDR1 LNHDA and CDR2 SQIVND (reference sequence). The CDR3 is CASSDRGSSTDTQYF. CDR3 bases: TGTGCCAGTAGCGACAGAGGCTCTAGCACAGATACGCAGTATTTT.

Regarding this clone: One end of the junction fails to match germline, which may point to a read error. The chain is built from TRBV7-9 and TRBJ2-7, with D unresolved. CDR3 length equals 11 residues. The germline V gene encodes CDR1 SEHNR and CDR2 FQNEAQ (reference sequence). Here the CDR3 DNA reads TGTTCCAGCAGCTTAGTGGAGGAGCAGTACTTC. The encoded protein is CSSSLVEEQYF.

The CDR3: CASSFIGQGEYNEQFF. DNA of the CDR3: TGTGCCAGCAGTTTTATCGGGCAGGGCGAGTACAATGAGCAGTTCTTC. V and J are TRBV28 and TRBJ2-1; perhaps TRBD1 as D (5 bases). Deletions cut 3 bases from V and 4 bases from J, with 16 bases between. The CDR3 contains 16 residues. The germline gives CDR1 MDHEN, CDR2 SYDVKM.

The chain employs TRBV7-2 and TRBJ2-3; 8 bases agree with TRBD1. Germline V gives CDR1 SGHTA, CDR2 FQGNSA. Trimming removed 3 bases from V and 2 bases from J; junction bases left unmatched: 10. The CDR3 length is 17 residues. The CDR3 region has the DNA TGTGCCAGCAGCTTTTCGGCGGTGACAGGGGACACAGATACGCAGTATTTT. Translating it yields CASSFSAVTGDTDTQYF.

The genes are TRBV4-2 and TRBJ1-2, with TRBD1 matching over 7 bases. This CDR3 is built from 17 residues. With V trimmed by 0 bases and J by 8 bases, 15 bases remained unmatched. Germline values: CDR1 LGHNA, CDR2 YNFKEQ. The CDR3 nucleotides are TGTGCCAGCAGCCAAGATAGGGGACAGCCTGGAAGAGGGGGCTACACCTTC. This encodes CASSQDRGQPGRGGYTF.

As for this clone: The junction does not match germline at one end; this may be a read error. The chain employs TRBV7-9 and TRBJ2-5; no definite D call. CDR3 size: 11 residues. CDR1 SEHNR and CDR2 FQNEAQ come from the germline V gene (reference sequence). CDR3 protein: CSSSFGETQYF. CDR3 nucleotides: TGTTCCAGCAGCTTCGGGGAGACCCAGTACTTC.

V is TRBV19 and J is TRBJ1-1; possible D gene TRBD1, 5 bases. The ends were cut back, 3 bases at V and 5 bases at J, with 10 bases in the middle. Per the germline V gene, CDR1 is LNHDA and CDR2 is SQIVND (reference sequence). The CDR3 sequence is 13 residues long. CDR3 sequence reads: CASSINRGTEAFF. CDR3 DNA: TGTGCCAGTAGTATTAACCGGGGGACTGAAGCTTTCTTT. The full variable domain, rest sourced from reference TRBV19 and TRBJ1-1, is DGGITQSPKYLFRKEGQNVTLSCEQNLNHDAMYWYRQDPGQGLRLIYYSQIVNDFQKGDIAEGYSVSREKKESFPLTVTSAQKNPTAFYLCASSINRGTEAFFGQGTRLTVV.

There are a few counts of this clone. V usage is TRBV4-1 and J usage is TRBJ2-2; D ambiguous. The germline V and J ends were trimmed by 5 bases and 9 bases, with 7 bases remaining between them. Germline V gives CDR1 MGHRA, CDR2 YSYEKL. This CDR3 is 11 amino acids long. The CDR3 loop reads CASSSNRELFF. The CDR3 DNA reads TGCGCCAGCAGCTCTAATCGGGAGCTGTTTTTT.

The gene calls are TRBV29-1 and TRBJ2-2, with 8 bases lining up with TRBD2. The trim removed 1 base at V and 4 bases at J, leaving 8 bases unmatched. Looked up from germline, CDR1 is SQVTM and CDR2 is ANQGSEA. The CDR3 is 16 amino acids. Here the CDR3 reads CSVEGTDGRGTGELFF. The CDR3 DNA reads TGCAGCGTTGAAGGTACTGACGGGAGGGGCACCGGGGAGCTGTTTTTT.

The chain carries TRBV5-4 and TRBJ2-2; 7 positions agree with TRBD2. The germline gives CDR1 SGHNT, CDR2 YYREEE (reference sequence). This CDR3 spans 16 amino acids. V lost 2 bases, J lost 0 bases, and 4 bases stayed unmatched. CDR3 in amino acids: CASSFGGGTNTGELFF. The CDR3 region has the DNA TGTGCCAGCAGCTTCGGCGGGGGTACGAACACCGGGGAGCTGTTTTTT.

The chain uses TRBV27 and TRBJ2-5, with D perhaps matching TRBD2 (6 bases). The CDR3 runs 13 residues. V lost 6 bases and J lost 5, with 13 bases in between. CDR1 MNHEY and CDR2 SMNVEV come from the germline V gene (reference sequence). This CDR3 reads CASSGGPLETQYF. CDR3 coding DNA: TGTGCCAGCAGCGGGGGTCCGTTGGAGACCCAGTACTTC.